The 11 T cell receptor beta chains below were found in one sample sequenced in a study of blood T cell repertoires in COVID-19. Measured with immunoSEQ multiplex PCR; TCRdb has only the in-frame clones, and not every one. Among tens of thousands of clones listed, around 83% were seen once. Sequencing used peripheral blood. Source of these receptors: a man older than 75 with acute or convalescent COVID-19.

The chain uses TRBV5-1 and TRBJ2-3; 8 bases match TRBD1. Looked up from germline, CDR1 is SGHRS and CDR2 is YFSETQ. J gave up 0 bases and V 3 bases, and 6 bases lay outside the gene matches. The CDR3 consists of 16 residues. The CDR3 spells CASSWGTGLSTDTQYF. The CDR3 nucleotides are TGCGCCAGCAGCTGGGGGACAGGTCTGAGCACAGATACGCAGTATTTT. The full variable domain, with the rest looked up from reference TRBV5-1 and TRBJ2-3, is KAGVTQTPRYLIKTRGQQVTLSCSPISGHRSVSWYQQTPGQGLQFLFEYFSETQRNKGNFPGRFSGRQFSNSRSEMNVSTLELGDSALYLCASSWGTGLSTDTQYFGPGTRLTVL.

The chain joins TRBV5-1 to TRBJ2-1; 9 bases fit TRBD2. The CDR3 contains 17 residues. Germline lookup yields CDR1 SGHRS and CDR2 YFSETQ. Unmatched junction bases numbered 7, after V lost 0 bases and J lost 3 bases. CDR3 in DNA: TGCGCCAGCAGCTTGGGCCAGACTAGCGGACGCTACAATGAGCAGTTCTTC. It translates to CASSLGQTSGRYNEQFF.

This chain joins TRBV6-5 and TRBJ2-3; D possibly corresponds to TRBD1 (6 bases). The ends were cut back, 6 bases at V and 0 bases at J, with 10 bases in the middle. The germline V gene has CDR1 MNHEY and CDR2 SVGAGI. The CDR3 length is 14 residues. CDR3 loop: CASRSTGSTDTQYF. CDR3 nucleotides: TGTGCCAGCAGATCTACAGGGAGCACAGATACGCAGTATTTT.

This sequence joins TRBV18 and TRBJ1-5; D perhaps matches TRBD1 (6 bases). Germline V CDR1 and CDR2: KGHSH, LQKENI. V lost 2 bases and J lost 7, with 15 bases in between. This CDR3 region has 15 residues. The CDR3 is CASSPGRGREQPQHF. The CDR3 coding sequence is TGTGCCAGCTCACCAGGCAGGGGACGGGAACAGCCCCAGCATTTT.

The CDR3 protein is CASNTRQGGGYTF. CDR3 coding DNA: TGTGCCAGCAACACAAGACAGGGTGGTGGCTACACCTTC. The chain has TRBV2 and TRBJ1-2; 7 bases match TRBD1. CDR3 length equals 13 residues. The junction had 9 bases not matched to a gene; V was cut back by 7 bases and J by 7 bases. Germline lookup yields CDR1 SNHLY and CDR2 FYNNEI.

The CDR3 loop is CASSLRGGDVYEQYF. DNA for the CDR3: TGCGCCAGCAGCTTGCGCGGGGGAGACGTCTACGAGCAGTACTTC. This rearrangement joins TRBV5-1 to TRBJ2-7; 7 bases match TRBD2. Losses at the gene ends were 1 base for V and 3 bases for J; bases not matched to a gene: 7. Germline V gene lookup returns CDR1 SGHRS and CDR2 YFSETQ. The length of the CDR3 is 15 residues.

Judged by abundance, this clone is medium-sized. The V call is TRBV30, the J call TRBJ2-7; TRBD2 is a possible D gene (5 bases). Trimming left V 1 base short and J 2 bases short, with 9 bases between. This CDR3 has 13 amino acids. Germline V gene data show CDR1 as GTSNPN and CDR2 as SVGIG (reference sequence). CDR3 sequence (DNA): TGTGCCTGGAGTGAGGACTCAGCCTACGAGCAGTACTTC. This encodes CAWSEDSAYEQYF.

The chain couples TRBV6-5 to TRBJ2-1; 10 nucleotides match TRBD1. Germline assignment: CDR1 MNHEY and CDR2 SVGAGI. V lost 8 bases to trimming and J lost 8 bases; unmatched junction nucleotides: 3. The CDR3 length is 12 residues. The CDR3 DNA is TGTGCCAGCGGGGGACAGGGGTATGAGCAGTTCTTC. The encoded protein is CASGGQGYEQFF.

This rearrangement joins TRBV7-2 to TRBJ1-1; a possible D gene is TRBD1 (5 bases). Per the germline V gene, CDR1 is SGHTA and CDR2 is FQGNSA. The V end lost 2 bases, the J end lost 1 base, and 11 bases lay between the germline ends. The CDR3 length is 15 residues. CDR3 nucleotides: TGTGCCAGCAGCTTACGGCAGGGAAAGAACACTGAAGCTTTCTTT. Amino acid sequence: CASSLRQGKNTEAFF.

V usage is TRBV4-3 and J usage is TRBJ2-7; D perhaps matches TRBD1 (5 bases). V was trimmed by 0 bases and J by 0 bases, leaving 9 bases between them. The germline gives CDR1 LGHNA, CDR2 YSLEER. The CDR3 totals 15 residues. Here the CDR3 reads CASSQELTGSYEQYF. As DNA, the CDR3 is TGCGCCAGCAGCCAAGAGCTTACAGGCTCCTACGAGCAGTACTTC.

V gene TRBV19 combines with J gene TRBJ2-3; TRBD2 aligns across 12 bases. The V gene's germline CDR1 is LNHDA and CDR2 SQIVND (reference sequence). J gave up 4 bases and V 4 bases, and 9 bases lay outside the gene matches. This CDR3 comprises 17 residues. The CDR3 nucleotides are TGTGCCAGTAGTACTCCTAGCGGGGGGGCCCGCCCAGATACGCAGTATTTT. Translation: CASSTPSGGARPDTQYF.